Following are 27 T cell receptor beta chains from one sample sequenced in a study of cytotoxic CD8 clonotypes in ibrutinib-treated CLL. Clones were sequenced by immunoSEQ multiplex PCR, and TCRdb holds only the in-frame ones, with some missing. The sample lists more than 35,000 clones; 70% to 80% were seen once. The sample consisted of PBMCs, taken at disease progression, from a patient treated with ibrutinib. The receptors were gathered from a human donor with chronic lymphocytic leukemia.

The V call is TRBV9, the J call TRBJ1-6; TRBD1 aligns across 7 bases. Germline CDR1 reads SGDLS; CDR2 reads YYNGEE. The CDR3 sequence is 17 residues long. V lost 0 bases, J lost 4 bases, and 7 bases stayed unmatched. The CDR3 region has the DNA TGTGCCAGCAGCGTAGGCAGCTTGGGACAGTATAATTCACCCCTCCACTTT. This encodes CASSVGSLGQYNSPLHF.

The chain recombines TRBV11-3 with TRBJ1-1; 11 nucleotides align to TRBD1. V lost 5 bases, J lost 7 bases, and 3 bases stayed unmatched. CDR1 and CDR2 from the germline V gene are SGHNT and YENEEA. The CDR3 is 13 residues long. CDR3 nucleotide sequence: TGTGCCAGCAGCCTCGGGACAGGGGGTGAAGCTTTCTTT. It is translated as CASSLGTGGEAFF.

The chain joins TRBV19 to TRBJ2-7; D gene ambiguous. Germline CDR1 LNHDA, CDR2 SQIVND (reference sequence). This CDR3 region has 14 residues. The ends were cut back, 5 bases at V and 2 bases at J, with 13 bases in the middle. The CDR3: CASSRLPFTYEQYF. The CDR3 DNA sequence: TGTGCCAGTAGTCGTCTACCCTTCACCTACGAGCAGTACTTC.

The gene calls are TRBV7-8 and TRBJ2-4, with D possibly being TRBD2 (6 bases). Looked up from germline, CDR1 is SGHVS and CDR2 is FQNEAQ. This CDR3 spans 13 amino acids. Trimming took 0 bases from V and 7 from J, leaving 7 bases between them. CDR3 coding DNA: TGTGCCAGCAGCTTAGCTGGGGGGAACATTCAGTACTTC. The encoded protein is CASSLAGGNIQYF.

This clone was seen only a few times. The chain uses TRBV28 and TRBJ2-5; D assignment may be TRBD1 or TRBD2 (6 bases each). Germline V CDR1 and CDR2: MDHEN, SYDVKM. CDR3 size: 13 residues. With 6 bases removed from V and 6 bases from J, the gap between germline ends came to 14 bases. For the CDR3, the DNA is TGTGCCAGCAGCCAGGGGACTGGTAAGACCCAGTACTTC. This sequence encodes CASSQGTGKTQYF. Full variable domain (missing parts from reference TRBV28 and TRBJ2-5): DVKVTQSSRYLVKRTGEKVFLECVQDMDHENMFWYRQDPGLGLRLIYFSYDVKMKEKGDIPEGYSVSREKKERFSLILESASTNQTSMYLCASSQGTGKTQYFGPGTRLLVL.

CDR3 in amino acids: CASSLGTGTGVIADYYGYTF. Written as DNA, the CDR3 is TGTGCCAGCAGCCTCGGGACAGGGACGGGAGTTATCGCGGACTACTATGGCTACACCTTC. The chain uses TRBV5-8 and TRBJ1-2; 9 bases agree with TRBD1. This CDR3 is 20 amino acids long. In germline, CDR1 is SGHTS, CDR2 YDEGEE. The J segment lost 3 bases and the V segment lost 4 bases, leaving 22 bases of the junction unmatched.

The J gene is TRBJ2-1, the V gene TRBV19; 11 positions match TRBD2. The trim removed 2 bases at V and 8 bases at J, leaving 8 bases unmatched. Germline-derived CDR1 and CDR2 are LNHDA and SQIVND (reference sequence). The CDR3 contains 16 residues. The CDR3 region is CASSIRVAGGKDEQFF. The CDR3 region has the DNA TGTGCCAGTAGTATACGGGTAGCGGGGGGGAAGGATGAGCAGTTCTTC.

This clone was seen a few times. The chain uses TRBV7-6 and TRBJ1-6, with D unresolved. The CDR3 is 16 residues long. V was clipped by 1 base and J by 4 bases, with 11 bases between them. CDR1 is SGHVS and CDR2 is FNYEAQ in the germline V gene. The CDR3 DNA is TGTGCCAGCAGCTTAGAAATTGAAGGATATAATTCACCCCTCCACTTT. Translating it yields CASSLEIEGYNSPLHF.

The rearrangement links TRBV5-1 to TRBJ2-2; no firm D call. Per germline, CDR1 SGHRS and CDR2 YFSETQ. This CDR3 is built from 14 residues. V lost 6 bases, J lost 4 bases, and 13 bases lay in between. In DNA form, the CDR3 reads TGCGCCAGCACAAAGGACGCGAGCACCGGGGAGCTGTTTTTT. The encoded protein is CASTKDASTGELFF. The variable domain in full, with the rest retrieved from reference TRBV5-1 and TRBJ2-2, is KAGVTQTPRYLIKTRGQQVTLSCSPISGHRSVSWYQQTPGQGLQFLFEYFSETQRNKGNFPGRFSGRQFSNSRSEMNVSTLELGDSALYLCASTKDASTGELFFGEGSRLTVL.

The chain has TRBV5-1 and TRBJ2-5; D not certain. The CDR3 loop spans 14 amino acids. Germline lookup yields CDR1 SGHRS and CDR2 YFSETQ. V lost 0 bases to trimming and J lost 5 bases, with 11 bases between them. The CDR3 DNA reads as TGCGCCAGCAGCTTGGCCAACGGGTGGGAGACCCAGTACTTC. This sequence encodes CASSLANGWETQYF.

V is TRBV5-1 and J is TRBJ2-1; D perhaps matches TRBD2 (6 bases). The CDR3 loop spans 16 amino acids. The V end lost 0 bases, the J end lost 0 bases, and 10 bases lay between the germline ends. CDR1 SGHRS and CDR2 YFSETQ come from the germline V gene. Here the CDR3 DNA reads TGCGCCAGCAGCTTGGAGCTCGGGGGCTCCTACAATGAGCAGTTCTTC. Amino acids: CASSLELGGSYNEQFF.

This clone has more than one count but fewer than ten. CDR3 bases: TGTGCCAGCAGAGTACAGGTCGGAAAAGAGACCCAGTACTTC. Translated, it gives CASRVQVGKETQYF. The J gene is TRBJ2-5, the V gene TRBV6-1, with D possibly matching TRBD1 (5 bases). Trimming shortened V by 6 bases and J by 3 bases, and 14 bases separated the two germline ends. The CDR3 runs to 14 residues. Germline assignment: CDR1 MNHNS and CDR2 SASEGT.

The chain is built from TRBV29-1 and TRBJ1-1; possible D gene TRBD1, 6 bases. V dropped 5 bases and J dropped 1 base, with 11 bases sitting between them. The CDR3 sequence is 13 residues long. Per germline, CDR1 SQVTM and CDR2 ANQGSEA. The CDR3 reads CSVNRVGNTEAFF. Here the CDR3 DNA reads TGCAGCGTTAACAGGGTAGGGAACACTGAAGCTTTCTTT.

V is TRBV6-1 and J is TRBJ1-2; possible D gene TRBD1, 5 bases. V shed 5 bases and J shed 3 bases, with 16 bases lying between them. This CDR3 contains 15 residues. Germline V gene lookup returns CDR1 MNHNS and CDR2 SASEGT. The CDR3 DNA reads TGTGCCAGCAGTCCCCAGATGGGGGTGTACTATGGCTACACCTTC. It codes for CASSPQMGVYYGYTF.

The J gene is TRBJ1-1, the V gene TRBV9; 8 nucleotides match TRBD1. Trimming at V came to 0 bases and at J to 7 bases, leaving 8 bases not matched to a gene. The CDR3 has 15 residues. Looked up from germline, CDR1 is SGDLS and CDR2 is YYNGEE. In DNA form, the CDR3 reads TGTGCCAGCAGCGTAGGTACAGGGGGGAAGGGTGAAGCTTTCTTT. Its translation is CASSVGTGGKGEAFF.

The chain recombines TRBV9 with TRBJ2-1, with 11 bases aligning to TRBD2. There are 14 residues in the CDR3. The trim removed 3 bases at V and 8 bases at J, leaving 4 bases unmatched. CDR1 and CDR2 from the germline V gene are SGDLS and YYNGEE. The CDR3 DNA follows: TGTGCCAGCAGCGACACTAGCGGGGGCGATGAGCAGTTCTTC. It encodes CASSDTSGGDEQFF.

The genes are TRBV6-1 and TRBJ1-5; D unresolved. Trimming pared 5 bases from V and 2 bases from J, leaving 7 bases between. Germline CDR1 reads MNHNS; CDR2 reads SASEGT. The CDR3 covers 13 residues. The CDR3 here is CASSSAGNQPQHF. CDR3 DNA sequence: TGTGCCAGCAGTTCCGCTGGCAATCAGCCCCAGCATTTT.

This clone was observed once. The rearrangement uses TRBV5-6 and TRBJ2-7; D might be TRBD2 (7 bases). This CDR3 has 15 amino acids. Germline V gene data show CDR1 as SGHDT and CDR2 as YYEEEE. Trimming cost V 0 bases and J 2 bases, with 12 bases left between them. The CDR3 is CASSLDGGHTYEQYF. As DNA, the CDR3 is TGTGCCAGCAGCTTGGACGGGGGGCACACCTACGAGCAGTACTTC.

This chain uses TRBV19 with TRBJ1-2; maybe TRBD1 (6 bases). V lost 7 bases, J lost 6 bases, and 15 bases lay in between. This CDR3 spans 13 amino acids. From germline, CDR1 is LNHDA and CDR2 SQIVND (reference sequence). CDR3 in amino acids: CASTLGTGNGYTF. CDR3 coding DNA: TGTGCCAGTACCCTGGGAACAGGGAATGGCTACACCTTC.

The chain joins TRBV6-5 to TRBJ1-2; TRBD1 aligns across 8 bases. The J segment lost 8 bases and the V segment lost 2 bases, leaving 4 bases of the junction unmatched. Germline V lookup: CDR1 MNHEY, CDR2 SVGAGI. The CDR3 loop spans 13 amino acids. CDR3 loop: CASSYPGGRGYTF. The CDR3 DNA reads as TGTGCCAGCAGTTACCCAGGGGGCAGGGGCTACACCTTC.

CDR3 region: CASSPLDTEAFF. CDR3 DNA sequence: TGTGCCAGCAGCCCACTCGACACTGAAGCTTTCTTT. The chain joins TRBV2 to TRBJ1-1; no reliable D call. In germline, CDR1 is SNHLY, CDR2 FYNNEI. Trimming left V 6 bases short and J 3 bases short, with 8 bases between. The CDR3 is made up of 12 amino acids. Using reference TRBV2 and TRBJ1-1 for the parts outside the CDR3, the full variable domain is EPEVTQTPSHQVTQMGQEVILRCVPISNHLYFYWYRQILGQKVEFLVSFYNNEISEKSEIFDDQFSVERPDGSNFTLKIRSTKLEDSAMYFCASSPLDTEAFFGQGTRLTVV.

The genes are TRBV7-9 and TRBJ2-2, with D perhaps matching TRBD1 or TRBD2 (5 bases each). V lost 8 bases to trimming and J lost 0 bases, with 13 bases between them. In germline, CDR1 is SEHNR, CDR2 FQNEAQ (reference sequence). This CDR3 is built from 15 residues. CDR3 DNA sequence: TGTGCCAGCCCCCCCCAGGGACCGAACACCGGGGAGCTGTTTTTT. It yields the protein CASPPQGPNTGELFF.

The chain recombines TRBV5-8 with TRBJ1-6; tentatively, D is TRBD1 (5 bases). V lost 0 bases and J 9 bases, leaving 13 bases between the germline ends. Per germline, CDR1 SGHTS and CDR2 YDEGEE. The CDR3 length is 15 residues. The CDR3 region is CASSLGGQGTSPLHF. The CDR3 nucleotides are TGTGCCAGCAGCTTGGGGGGCCAGGGTACTTCACCCCTCCACTTT.

The V gene is TRBV5-1, the J gene TRBJ2-3; TRBD1 matches 11 bases. Per germline, CDR1 SGHRS and CDR2 YFSETQ. J gave up 1 base and V 6 bases, and 4 bases lay outside the gene matches. The CDR3 is 15 amino acids. CDR3 region: CASNQGQGGTDTQYF. CDR3 nucleotide sequence: TGCGCCAGCAACCAGGGACAGGGGGGCACAGATACGCAGTATTTT. The variable domain in full, completed from reference TRBV5-1 and TRBJ2-3, reads KAGVTQTPRYLIKTRGQQVTLSCSPISGHRSVSWYQQTPGQGLQFLFEYFSETQRNKGNFPGRFSGRQFSNSRSEMNVSTLELGDSALYLCASNQGQGGTDTQYFGPGTRLTVL.

Only a few counts were recorded for this clone. The rearrangement joins TRBV5-4 to TRBJ2-7; D unclear. Germline V lookup: CDR1 SGHNT, CDR2 YYREEE (reference sequence). Trimming removed 1 base at V and 5 bases at J, with 10 bases between. This CDR3 has 13 amino acids. CDR3 in amino acids: CASSLWQSDEQYF. For the CDR3, the DNA is TGTGCCAGCAGCTTGTGGCAGTCCGACGAGCAGTACTTC.

CDR3 DNA sequence: TGTGCCAGCAGTGAAGACGCAACGACCTCCCGAAATACGCAGTATTTT. Amino acid sequence: CASSEDATTSRNTQYF. V is TRBV6-1 and J is TRBJ2-3; D gene unclear. The V end lost 1 base, the J end lost 7 bases, and 18 bases lay between the germline ends. This CDR3 has 16 residues. Germline V gives CDR1 MNHNS, CDR2 SASEGT.

Points on this clone: An end of the junction differs from the germline gene, which may be a read error. The chain couples TRBV19 to TRBJ2-5; 8 bases line up with TRBD2. The CDR3 runs to 15 residues. Per germline, CDR1 LNHDA and CDR2 SQIVND (reference sequence). The CDR3 spells CASSTRTSGQETRYF. As DNA, the CDR3 is TGTGCCAGTAGTACCCGAACTAGCGGACAAGAGACCCGGTACTTC.